This record covers a single TCR beta chain. CDR1 is WNHNN and CDR2 is SYGVQD in the germline V gene (reference sequence). The CDR3 is 13 amino acids. V was pared by 7 bases and J by 6 bases, with 6 bases of the junction left unmatched. The data belong to a study of OX40 agonist ivuxolimab in advanced cancers. Study background: Intravenous ivuxolimab was administered to patients every 2 weeks at 0.01 to 10 mg/kg. The dose-escalation group included hepatocellular carcinoma, melanoma, renal cell carcinoma and head and neck cancer.

Clones were read by immunoSEQ multiplex PCR, and TCRdb kept only the in-frame ones, dropping some. The sample gives around 60,000 clones, around 90% of which show up once; approximately 25% is in the top ten. The material was CD4+ or CD8+ T cells sorted from blood, obtained in a trial of the OX40 agonist ivuxolimab. This sequence joins TRBV10-1 and TRBJ2-7, with 10 bases matching TRBD2. The receptor was isolated from an adult with an advanced solid tumor such as melanoma, head and neck, liver or kidney cancer. CDR3 sequence reads: CASTSGRFVEQYF. The CDR3 DNA reads as TGCGCCAGCACTAGCGGGAGATTTGTCGAGCAGTACTTC.